What follows are 17 T cell receptor beta chains derived from one specimen sequenced in a study of blood T cell repertoires in COVID-19. Data came from immunoSEQ multiplex PCR; TCRdb stores just in-frame clones and leaves some out. The sample lists roughly 320,000 clones; around 90% were seen once. Sequences were obtained from peripheral blood. The receptors here all came from a man between 65 and 80 years old with acute or convalescent COVID-19.

The V and J genes are TRBV7-2 and TRBJ2-5; D may be TRBD2 (7 bases). V was cut by 1 base and J by 9 bases, with 12 bases left in between. This CDR3 contains 13 residues. Germline loops: CDR1 SGHTA, CDR2 FQGNSA. The DNA for the CDR3 is TGTGCCAGCAGCTTAGGAGGGAGGGGGTCCCAGTACTTC. Translating gives CASSLGGRGSQYF.

Written as DNA, the CDR3 is TGTGCCAGCAGCTATCTGAGTAGCGGGAGTTACAATGAGCAGTTCTTC. Encoded protein: CASSYLSSGSYNEQFF. This sequence joins TRBV11-2 and TRBJ2-1; 9 bases agree with TRBD2. J was trimmed by 4 bases and V by 4 bases; bases with no gene match: 8. The CDR3 length is 16 residues. Germline assignment: CDR1 SGHAT and CDR2 FQNNGV.

The chain couples TRBV2 to TRBJ1-5; D is undetermined. CDR3 length: 14 amino acids. Germline V lookup: CDR1 SNHLY, CDR2 FYNNEI. V gave up 3 bases and J gave up 6 bases, with 12 bases separating them. CDR3 residues: CASSDLTSGQPQHF. The CDR3 nucleotides read TGTGCCAGCAGTGACCTAACAAGCGGTCAGCCCCAGCATTTT.

This clone was seen a few times. The CDR3 is CASSAYGDRGRNYGYTF. CDR3 nucleotides: TGTGCCAGCAGCGCATATGGGGACAGGGGAAGGAACTATGGCTACACCTTC. The chain combines TRBV5-6 with TRBJ1-2; 10 nucleotides align to TRBD1. V shed 4 bases, J shed 2 bases, and the junction held 11 bases outside the gene matches. CDR1 is SGHDT and CDR2 is YYEEEE in the germline V gene. The CDR3 covers 17 residues.

The rearrangement joins TRBV20-1 to TRBJ2-1; no reliable D call. Trimming shortened V by 3 bases and J by 8 bases, and 11 bases separated the two germline ends. Germline-derived CDR1 and CDR2 are DFQATT and SNEGSKA (reference sequence). The CDR3 extends over 12 amino acids. CDR3 sequence reads: CSASDRMDEQFF. The CDR3 nucleotides are TGCAGTGCTAGTGATAGAATGGATGAGCAGTTCTTC.

Only one count was recorded for this clone. This chain joins TRBV7-9 and TRBJ2-5, with 14 bases aligning to TRBD2. The CDR3 is 16 amino acids. Looked up from germline, CDR1 is SEHNR and CDR2 is FQNEAQ (reference sequence). The trim removed 4 bases at V and 5 bases at J, leaving 6 bases unmatched. The CDR3 spells CASSSPGLAGVETQYF. Written as DNA, the CDR3 is TGTGCCAGCAGCTCTCCGGGACTAGCGGGGGTGGAGACCCAGTACTTC. Variable domain in full (rest from reference TRBV7-9 and TRBJ2-5): DTGVSQNPRHKITKRGQNVTFRCDPISEHNRLYWYRQTLGQGPEFLTYFQNEAQLEKSRLLSDRFSAERPKGSFSTLEIQRTEQGDSAMYLCASSSPGLAGVETQYFGPGTRLLVL.

The chain has TRBV18 and TRBJ2-7; 8 bases match TRBD1. This CDR3 contains 12 residues. The V gene's germline CDR1 is KGHSH and CDR2 LQKENI. J gave up 5 bases and V 6 bases, and 3 bases lay outside the gene matches. CDR3 sequence (DNA): TGTGCCAGCTCGGGGACAGGAAACGAGCAGTACTTC. It codes for CASSGTGNEQYF.

The count of this clone is one. This sequence joins TRBV30 and TRBJ1-4, with D possibly matching TRBD1 (6 bases). This CDR3 contains 16 residues. Trimming took 3 bases from V and 5 from J, leaving 19 bases between them. The germline V gene encodes CDR1 GTSNPN and CDR2 SVGIG (reference sequence). CDR3 sequence (DNA): TGTGCCTGGAGCGTCGGGACATCGGGGTTAAATGAAAAACTGTTTTTT. Residues: CAWSVGTSGLNEKLFF.

V is TRBV29-1 and J is TRBJ2-4; TRBD1 matches 9 bases. Germline V gene data show CDR1 as SQVTM and CDR2 as ANQGSEA. The J segment lost 4 bases and the V segment lost 6 bases, leaving 7 bases of the junction unmatched. The CDR3 length is 14 residues. CDR3 sequence (DNA): TGCAGCGTGGCCGGGACAGGGATGAAAAACATTCAGTACTTC. Translation: CSVAGTGMKNIQYF.

The chain has TRBV28 and TRBJ1-4, with 11 bases that match TRBD1. Germline-derived CDR1 and CDR2 are MDHEN and SYDVKM. V shed 2 bases and J 7 bases; nucleotides not matched to a gene: 9. The CDR3 sequence is 17 residues long. CDR3 sequence reads: CASSLAGTGGSGEKLFF. The CDR3 DNA reads TGTGCCAGCAGTTTAGCTGGGACAGGGGGATCTGGTGAAAAACTGTTTTTT.

The chain carries TRBV3-1 (or the pseudogene TRBV3-2) and TRBJ2-1; 11 positions match TRBD2. The CDR3 spans 16 residues. Germline CDR1 and CDR2: LGHDT and YNNKEL (reference sequence). V was clipped by 4 bases and J by 1 base; unmatched bases: 3. The CDR3 DNA follows: TGTGCCAGCAGCCGGCTAGCGGGAGGATCCTACAATGAGCAGTTCTTC. Encoded protein: CASSRLAGGSYNEQFF.

This sequence joins TRBV5-1 and TRBJ2-1; maybe TRBD1 (5 bases). CDR1 and CDR2 from the germline V gene are SGHRS and YFSETQ. Trimming left V 5 bases short and J 0 bases short, with 12 bases between. The CDR3 spans 15 residues. The CDR3 spells CASRPGQSSYNEQFF. For the CDR3, the DNA is TGCGCCAGCAGACCAGGACAAAGCTCCTACAATGAGCAGTTCTTC.

J is TRBJ1-5 and V is TRBV3-1 (or the pseudogene TRBV3-2), with a tentative D call TRBD1 (6 bases). The germline V and J ends were trimmed by 5 bases and 5 bases, with 13 bases remaining between them. CDR1 LGHDT and CDR2 YNNKEL come from the germline V gene (reference sequence). The CDR3 runs to 14 residues. CDR3 loop: CASSGGGGHQPQHF. CDR3 DNA: TGTGCCAGCAGCGGGGGAGGGGGACATCAGCCCCAGCATTTT.

This chain uses TRBV4-2 with TRBJ1-3; D unresolved. Trimming took off 0 bases at V and 0 bases at J, with 15 bases between the two ends. Germline V gives CDR1 LGHNA, CDR2 YNFKEQ. The CDR3 runs to 18 residues. CDR3 region: CASSQETTSSSSGNTIYF. The CDR3 region has the DNA TGTGCCAGCAGCCAAGAAACCACGTCTTCGAGCTCTGGAAACACCATATATTTT.

The chain uses TRBV4-2 and TRBJ1-1; TRBD1 might be the D (6 bases). CDR3 length: 15 residues. In germline, CDR1 is LGHNA, CDR2 YNFKEQ. V lost 4 bases to trimming and J lost 3 bases, with 15 bases between them. The CDR3, as DNA: TGTGCCAGCAGCCCCGGGGGGGCTCGGGACACTGAAGCTTTCTTT. Amino acid sequence: CASSPGGARDTEAFF.

This chain connects TRBV6-5 to TRBJ2-1, with 8 nucleotides matching TRBD2. Losses at the gene ends were 6 bases for V and 6 bases for J; bases not matched to a gene: 7. The CDR3 is made up of 14 amino acids. Germline CDR1 and CDR2: MNHEY and SVGAGI. CDR3 region: CASRLGTRINEQFF. The CDR3 DNA reads TGTGCCAGCAGGTTAGGGACTAGGATCAATGAGCAGTTCTTC.

The chain employs TRBV6-6 and TRBJ2-3; 11 positions match TRBD1. V was clipped by 5 bases and J by 3 bases; unmatched bases: 4. CDR1 is MNHNY, CDR2 SVGAGI, per germline (reference sequence). The CDR3 is 15 amino acids. CDR3 sequence (DNA): TGTGCCAGCAGTGCGGGACAGGGGGGGACAGATACGCAGTATTTT. Translating gives CASSAGQGGTDTQYF.